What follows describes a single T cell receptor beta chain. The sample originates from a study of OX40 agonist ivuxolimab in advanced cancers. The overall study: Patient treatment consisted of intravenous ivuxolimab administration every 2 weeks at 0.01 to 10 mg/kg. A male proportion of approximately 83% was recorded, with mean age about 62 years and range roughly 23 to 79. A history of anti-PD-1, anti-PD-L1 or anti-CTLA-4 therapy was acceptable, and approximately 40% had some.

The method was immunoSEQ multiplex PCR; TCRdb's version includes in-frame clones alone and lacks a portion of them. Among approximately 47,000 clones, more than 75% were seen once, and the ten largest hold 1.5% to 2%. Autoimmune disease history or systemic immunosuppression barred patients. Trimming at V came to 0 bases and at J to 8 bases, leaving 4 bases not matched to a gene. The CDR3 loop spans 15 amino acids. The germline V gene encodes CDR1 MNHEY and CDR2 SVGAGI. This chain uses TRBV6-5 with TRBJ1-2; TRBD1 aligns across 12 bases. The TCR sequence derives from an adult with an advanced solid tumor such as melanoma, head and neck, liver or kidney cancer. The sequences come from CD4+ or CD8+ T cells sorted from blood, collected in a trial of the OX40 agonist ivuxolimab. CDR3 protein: CASSYSGDRGQGYTF. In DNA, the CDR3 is TGTGCCAGCAGTTACTCGGGGGACAGGGGGCAAGGCTACACCTTC.